The sample holds a few counts of the clone carrying this T cell receptor beta chain. Its antigen is not identified. The data originate from a study of T cells in Graves' hyperthyroidism and ophthalmopathy. Study observations and caveats: Peripheral blood also featured most of the thyroid clonotypes expanded above 0.001. Ophthalmopathy, which appeared later, was predicted by the model a median about 6 months before onset.

Regions amplified from RNA transcripts were the TCR beta CDR3 regions. During a first-round RT-PCR of the TCR CDR3, the HTBI primer set was used. TCRdb called the multiplex PCR reads again in MiXCR, with one record for every CDR3 protein. Altogether 550,000 to 850,000 distinct CDR3 sequences are present, 15% to 20% being singletons, with the ten largest covering over 15%. Diagnosis relied on clinical symptoms, serum thyroxine and TRAb, thyroid ultrasound and orbital computed tomography. This CDR3 is built from 15 residues. V gave up 6 bases and J gave up 5 bases; unmatched junction bases: 9. Germline CDR1 reads KGHSH; CDR2 reads LQKENI.

This rearrangement joins TRBV18 to TRBJ2-7; 11 nucleotides line up with TRBD1. The TCR sequence derives from a woman aged 45 to 65 with Graves' hyperthyroidism that later progressed to Graves' ophthalmopathy. Sequenced: blood. DNA for the CDR3: TGTGCCAGCTCGCCCTGGACAGGGGGCATGGACGAGCAGTACTTC. Protein sequence: CASSPWTGGMDEQYF.